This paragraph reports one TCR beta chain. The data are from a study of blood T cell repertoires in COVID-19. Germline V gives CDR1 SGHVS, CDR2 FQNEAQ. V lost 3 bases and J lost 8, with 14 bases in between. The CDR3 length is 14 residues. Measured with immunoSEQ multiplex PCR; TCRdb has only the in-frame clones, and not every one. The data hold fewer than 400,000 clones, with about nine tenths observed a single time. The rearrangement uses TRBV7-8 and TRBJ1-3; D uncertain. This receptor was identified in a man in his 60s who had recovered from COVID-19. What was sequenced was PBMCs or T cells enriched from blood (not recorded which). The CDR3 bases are TGTGCCAGCAGCTTTTACCAAAATCAGGACACCATATATTTT. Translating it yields CASSFYQNQDTIYF.